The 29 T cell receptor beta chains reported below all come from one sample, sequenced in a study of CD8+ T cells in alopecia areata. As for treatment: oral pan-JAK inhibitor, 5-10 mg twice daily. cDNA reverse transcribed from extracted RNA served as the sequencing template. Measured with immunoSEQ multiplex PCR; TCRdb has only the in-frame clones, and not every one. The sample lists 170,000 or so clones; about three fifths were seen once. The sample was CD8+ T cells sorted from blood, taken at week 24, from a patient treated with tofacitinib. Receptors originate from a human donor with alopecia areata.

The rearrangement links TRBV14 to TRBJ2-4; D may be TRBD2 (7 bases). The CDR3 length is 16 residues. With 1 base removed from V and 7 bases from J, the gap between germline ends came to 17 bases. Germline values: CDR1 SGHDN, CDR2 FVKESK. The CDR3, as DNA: TGTGCCAGCAGCCAAGTTTACCGGGGGCGGGAGAACATTCAGTACTTC. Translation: CASSQVYRGRENIQYF.

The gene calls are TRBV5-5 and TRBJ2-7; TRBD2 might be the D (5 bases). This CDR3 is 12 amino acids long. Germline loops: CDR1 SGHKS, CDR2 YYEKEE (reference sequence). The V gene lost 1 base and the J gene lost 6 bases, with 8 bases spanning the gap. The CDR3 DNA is TGTGCCAGCAGCTTGTTCGGAGGCGAGCAGTACTTC. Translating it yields CASSLFGGEQYF.

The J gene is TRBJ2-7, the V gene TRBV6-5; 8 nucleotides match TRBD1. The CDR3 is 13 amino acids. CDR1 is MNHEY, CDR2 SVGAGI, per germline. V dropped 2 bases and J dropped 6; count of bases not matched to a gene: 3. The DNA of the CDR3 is TGTGCCAGCAGTTACGGCAGGGGGCTCGAGCAGTACTTC. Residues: CASSYGRGLEQYF.

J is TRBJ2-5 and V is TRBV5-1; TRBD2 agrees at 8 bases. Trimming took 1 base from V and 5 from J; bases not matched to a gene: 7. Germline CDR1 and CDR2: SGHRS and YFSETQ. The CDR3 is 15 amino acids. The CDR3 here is CASSLWTSFSETQYF. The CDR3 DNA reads TGCGCCAGCAGCTTGTGGACTAGCTTTTCGGAGACCCAGTACTTC.

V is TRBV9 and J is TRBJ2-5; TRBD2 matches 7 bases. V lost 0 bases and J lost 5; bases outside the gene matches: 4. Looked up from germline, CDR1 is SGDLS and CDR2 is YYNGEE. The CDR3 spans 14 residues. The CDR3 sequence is CASSVGWGGETQYF. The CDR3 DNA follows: TGTGCCAGCAGCGTAGGCTGGGGAGGGGAGACCCAGTACTTC.

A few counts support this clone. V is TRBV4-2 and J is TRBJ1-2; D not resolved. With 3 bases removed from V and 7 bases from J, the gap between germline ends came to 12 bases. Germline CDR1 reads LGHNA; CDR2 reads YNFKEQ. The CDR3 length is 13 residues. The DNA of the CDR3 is TGTGCCAGCAGCCAGGTACTGGCGGGTGGCTACACCTTC. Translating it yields CASSQVLAGGYTF.

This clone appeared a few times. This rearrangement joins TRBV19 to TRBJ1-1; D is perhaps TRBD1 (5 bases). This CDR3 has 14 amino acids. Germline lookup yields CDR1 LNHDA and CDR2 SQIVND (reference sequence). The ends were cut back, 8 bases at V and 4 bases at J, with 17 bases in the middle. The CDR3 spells CASSMTWGATEAFF. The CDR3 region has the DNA TGTGCCAGTTCTATGACCTGGGGCGCCACTGAAGCTTTCTTT.

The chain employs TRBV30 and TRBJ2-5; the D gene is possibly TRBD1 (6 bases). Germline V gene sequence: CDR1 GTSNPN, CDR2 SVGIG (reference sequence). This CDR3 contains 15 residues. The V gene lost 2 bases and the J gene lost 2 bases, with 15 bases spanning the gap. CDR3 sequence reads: CAWSLGSGTQETQYF. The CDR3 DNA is TGTGCCTGGAGTCTCGGGTCCGGGACACAAGAGACCCAGTACTTC.

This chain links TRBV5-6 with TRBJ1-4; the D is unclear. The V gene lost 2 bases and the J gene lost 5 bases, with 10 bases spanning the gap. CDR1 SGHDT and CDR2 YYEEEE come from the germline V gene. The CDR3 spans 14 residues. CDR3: CASSLPGGNEKLFF. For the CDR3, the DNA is TGTGCCAGCAGCTTACCCGGCGGGAATGAAAAACTGTTTTTT.

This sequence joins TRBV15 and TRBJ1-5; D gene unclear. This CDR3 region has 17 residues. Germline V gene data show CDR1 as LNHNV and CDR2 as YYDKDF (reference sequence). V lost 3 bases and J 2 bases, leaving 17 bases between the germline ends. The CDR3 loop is CATSSLYSGSGNQPQHF. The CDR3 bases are TGTGCCACCAGCAGCCTCTACAGTGGATCTGGCAATCAGCCCCAGCATTTT.

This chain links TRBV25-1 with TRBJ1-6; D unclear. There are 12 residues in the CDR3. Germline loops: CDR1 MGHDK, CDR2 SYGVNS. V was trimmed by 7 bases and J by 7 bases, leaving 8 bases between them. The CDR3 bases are TGTGCCAGCAACTACCCCAATTCACCCCTCCACTTT. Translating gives CASNYPNSPLHF.

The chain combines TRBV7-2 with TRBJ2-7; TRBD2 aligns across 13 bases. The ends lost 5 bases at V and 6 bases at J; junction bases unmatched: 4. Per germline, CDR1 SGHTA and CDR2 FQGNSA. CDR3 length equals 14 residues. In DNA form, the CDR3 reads TGTGCCAGCAGCCCGGGGACTAGCGGGGTCGAGCAGTACTTC. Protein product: CASSPGTSGVEQYF.

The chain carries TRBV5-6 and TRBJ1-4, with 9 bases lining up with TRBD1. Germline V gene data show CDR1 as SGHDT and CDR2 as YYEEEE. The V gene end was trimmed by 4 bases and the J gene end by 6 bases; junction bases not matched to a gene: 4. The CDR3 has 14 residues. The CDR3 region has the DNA TGTGCCAGCAGCAGAGGGACAGGGTATGAAAAACTGTTTTTT. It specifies CASSRGTGYEKLFF. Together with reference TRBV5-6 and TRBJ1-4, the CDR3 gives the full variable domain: DAGVTQSPTHLIKTRGQQVTLRCSPKSGHDTVSWYQQALGQGPQFIFQYYEEEERQRGNFPDRFSGHQFPNYSSELNVNALLLGDSALYLCASSRGTGYEKLFFGSGTQLSVL.

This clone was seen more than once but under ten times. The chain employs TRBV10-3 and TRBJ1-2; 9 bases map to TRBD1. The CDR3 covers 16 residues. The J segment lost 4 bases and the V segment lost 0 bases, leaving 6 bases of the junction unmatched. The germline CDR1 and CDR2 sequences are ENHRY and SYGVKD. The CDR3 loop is CAISESVDRGLYGYTF. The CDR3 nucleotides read TGTGCCATCAGTGAGTCCGTGGACAGGGGACTCTATGGCTACACCTTC.

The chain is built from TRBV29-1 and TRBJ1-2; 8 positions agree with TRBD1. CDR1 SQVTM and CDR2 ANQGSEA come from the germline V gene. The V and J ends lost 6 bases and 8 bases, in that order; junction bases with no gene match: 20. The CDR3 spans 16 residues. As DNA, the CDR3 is TGCAGCGTGGGTCGGGCAGGGGGCGCTTTACCTACCGGCTACACCTTC. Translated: CSVGRAGGALPTGYTF.

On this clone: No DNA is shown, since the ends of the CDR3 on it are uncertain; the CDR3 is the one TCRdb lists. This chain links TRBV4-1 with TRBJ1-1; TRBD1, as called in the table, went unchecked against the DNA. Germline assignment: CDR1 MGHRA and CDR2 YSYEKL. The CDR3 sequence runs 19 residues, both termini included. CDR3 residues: CASSQVGWGTGGWAVRDFF.

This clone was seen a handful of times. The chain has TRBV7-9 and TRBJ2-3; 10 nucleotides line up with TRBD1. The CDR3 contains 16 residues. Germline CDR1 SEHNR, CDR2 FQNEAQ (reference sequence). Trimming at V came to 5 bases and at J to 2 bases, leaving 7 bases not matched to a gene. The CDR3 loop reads CASSPRDRGDTDTQYF. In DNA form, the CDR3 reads TGTGCCAGCAGCCCCCGGGACAGGGGCGACACAGATACGCAGTATTTT.

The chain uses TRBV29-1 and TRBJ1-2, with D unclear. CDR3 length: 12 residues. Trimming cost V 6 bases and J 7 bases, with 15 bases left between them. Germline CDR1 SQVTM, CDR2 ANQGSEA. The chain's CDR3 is CSVIEGNGGYTF. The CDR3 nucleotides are TGCAGCGTGATCGAGGGTAACGGTGGCTACACCTTC.

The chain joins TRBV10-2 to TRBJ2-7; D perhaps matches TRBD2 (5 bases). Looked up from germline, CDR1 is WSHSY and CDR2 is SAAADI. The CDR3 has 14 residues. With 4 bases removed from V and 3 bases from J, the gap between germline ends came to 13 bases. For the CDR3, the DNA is TGCGCCAGCAGTGGCCGAGGCAGCGGCTACGAGCAGTACTTC. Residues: CASSGRGSGYEQYF.

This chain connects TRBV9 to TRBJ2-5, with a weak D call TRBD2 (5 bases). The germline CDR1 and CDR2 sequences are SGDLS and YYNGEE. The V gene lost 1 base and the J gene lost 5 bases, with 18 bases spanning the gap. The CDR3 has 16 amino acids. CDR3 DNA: TGTGCCAGCAGCGTATCGGGGAGAGTAGCATGGGAGACCCAGTACTTC. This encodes CASSVSGRVAWETQYF.

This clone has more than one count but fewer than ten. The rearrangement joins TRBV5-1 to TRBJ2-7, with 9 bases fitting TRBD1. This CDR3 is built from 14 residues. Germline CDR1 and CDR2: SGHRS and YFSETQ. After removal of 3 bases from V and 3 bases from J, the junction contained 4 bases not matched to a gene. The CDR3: CASSSGQGIYEQYF. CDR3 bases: TGCGCCAGCAGCTCGGGACAGGGAATCTACGAGCAGTACTTC.

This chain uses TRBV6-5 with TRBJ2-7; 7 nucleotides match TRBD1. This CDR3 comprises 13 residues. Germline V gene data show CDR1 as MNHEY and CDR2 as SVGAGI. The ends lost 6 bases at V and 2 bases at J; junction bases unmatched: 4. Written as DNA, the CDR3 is TGTGCCAGCAGACACGACAGGGCCTACGAGCAGTACTTC. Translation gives CASRHDRAYEQYF.

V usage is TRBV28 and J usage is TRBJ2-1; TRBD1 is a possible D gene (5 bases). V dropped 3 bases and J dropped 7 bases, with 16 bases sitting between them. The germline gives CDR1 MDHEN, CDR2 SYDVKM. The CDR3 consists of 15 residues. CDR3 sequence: CASSFWVSSGNEQFF. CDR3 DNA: TGTGCCAGCAGTTTTTGGGTTTCATCAGGGAATGAGCAGTTCTTC.

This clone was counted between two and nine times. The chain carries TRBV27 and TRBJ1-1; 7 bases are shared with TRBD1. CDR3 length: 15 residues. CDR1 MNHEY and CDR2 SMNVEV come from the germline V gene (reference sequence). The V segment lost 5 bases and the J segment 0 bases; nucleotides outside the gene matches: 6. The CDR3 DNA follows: TGTGCCAGCAGTGCCTGGACAGGACTGAACACTGAAGCTTTCTTT. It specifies CASSAWTGLNTEAFF.

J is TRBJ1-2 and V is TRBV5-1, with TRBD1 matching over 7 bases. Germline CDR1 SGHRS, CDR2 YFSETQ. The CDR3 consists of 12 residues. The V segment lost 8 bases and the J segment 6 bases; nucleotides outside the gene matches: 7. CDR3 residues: CASYQGGHGYTF. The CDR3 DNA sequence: TGCGCCAGTTATCAGGGGGGCCATGGCTACACCTTC.

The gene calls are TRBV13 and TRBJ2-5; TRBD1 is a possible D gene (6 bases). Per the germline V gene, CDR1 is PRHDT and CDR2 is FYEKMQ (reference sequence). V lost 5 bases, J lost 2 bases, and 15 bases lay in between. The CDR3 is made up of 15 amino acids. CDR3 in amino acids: CASSPARGLQETQYF. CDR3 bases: TGTGCCAGCAGCCCGGCCAGGGGTTTACAAGAGACCCAGTACTTC.

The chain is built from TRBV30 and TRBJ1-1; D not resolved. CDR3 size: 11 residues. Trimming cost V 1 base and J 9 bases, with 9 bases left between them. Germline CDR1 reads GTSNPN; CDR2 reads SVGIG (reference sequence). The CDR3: CAWSETRKAFF. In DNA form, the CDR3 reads TGTGCCTGGAGTGAGACAAGGAAAGCTTTCTTT.

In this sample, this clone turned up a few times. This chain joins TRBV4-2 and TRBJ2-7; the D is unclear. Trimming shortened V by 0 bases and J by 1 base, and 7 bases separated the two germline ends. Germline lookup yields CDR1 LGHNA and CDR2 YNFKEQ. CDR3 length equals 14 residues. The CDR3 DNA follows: TGTGCCAGCAGCCAAGAGGACCGGTCCTACGAGCAGTACTTC. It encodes CASSQEDRSYEQYF.

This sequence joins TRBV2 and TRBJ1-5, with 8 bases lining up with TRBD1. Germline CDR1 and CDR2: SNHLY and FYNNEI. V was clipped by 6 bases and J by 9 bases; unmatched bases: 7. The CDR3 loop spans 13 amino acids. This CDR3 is CASRDRAPGPQHF. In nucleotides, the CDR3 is TGTGCCAGCAGGGACAGGGCCCCTGGGCCCCAGCATTTT.